The entry that follows covers one T cell receptor (beta chain) sequence. What it recognizes is unknown. V lost 0 bases and J lost 6, with 15 bases in between. The CDR3 has 15 amino acids. CDR1 LGHNA and CDR2 YSLEER come from the germline V gene. The source of the sample is a study of T cell responses to AZD1222 COVID-19 vaccine. Findings and caveats of the study: Only a handful of individuals given AZD1222 were seropositive at baseline. The donor cohort was predominantly white British with a female majority, and clonal diversity may have been underestimated.

Here immunoSEQ multiplex PCR was the method, and the copy in TCRdb shows in-frame clones only, minus some. The sample shows around 120,000 clones, 92% of them seen only once. This specimen consisted of peripheral blood, obtained on day 0 of AZD1222 vaccination. This clonotype was sampled from an adult in good health. The rearrangement joins TRBV4-3 to TRBJ2-7; no clear D. CDR3 region: CASSQELRPSLEQYF. DNA for the CDR3: TGCGCCAGCAGCCAAGAATTACGGCCTTCCCTCGAGCAGTACTTC.